Presented here are 17 T cell receptor beta chains from one specimen sequenced in a study of blood T cells in healthy people across ages. Together with a sample-barcoded 5' primer, a J-beta primer mix was included in a second PCR lasting roughly 6 to 12 cycles. Using its own MiXCR run on the 5' RACE reads, TCRdb lists one record per CDR3 protein. The data contain about 1 million distinct CDR3 sequences, 40% to 50% of them singletons. Sequenced: blood. All receptors come from a woman aged 55-70 years in good health.

Remarks on this clonotype: A junction boundary mismatches the germline segment, possibly from a read error. The rearrangement joins TRBV6-6 to TRBJ1-2; 7 nucleotides match TRBD1. Germline loops: CDR1 MNHNY, CDR2 SVGAGI (reference sequence). The CDR3 contains 16 residues. The DNA of the CDR3 is TGTGTCAGCAGTTACTCAAACCCACAGGGGAACGATGGCTACACCTTC. Its protein product is CVSSYSNPQGNDGYTF.

Of note for this clonotype: This may be a read error: a much more frequent sequence differs by one nucleotide. The V gene is TRBV9, the J gene TRBJ2-7, with 9 bases identical to TRBD1. CDR3 length: 14 residues. Germline CDR1 and CDR2: SGDLS and YYNGEE. Here the CDR3 reads CAGSRTGASYEQYF. The CDR3 coding sequence is TGTGCCGGCAGTAGGACAGGGGCCTCCTACGAGCAGTACTTC.

This clonotype was observed once. The chain links TRBV15 to TRBJ2-3; D possibly corresponds to TRBD2 (6 bases). The V end was cut by 1 base, the J end by 6 bases, with 8 bases between. The CDR3 spans 13 residues. CDR1 and CDR2 from the germline V gene are LNHNV and YYDKDF (reference sequence). CDR3 residues: CATSRGGVDTQYF. Here the CDR3 DNA reads TGTGCCACCAGCAGAGGGGGGGTGGATACGCAGTATTTT.

The gene calls are TRBV6-1 and TRBJ1-5; 11 bases line up with TRBD1. V lost 1 base and J lost 0; bases outside the gene matches: 5. There are 18 residues in the CDR3. CDR1 is MNHNS, CDR2 SASEGT, per germline. In DNA form, the CDR3 reads TGTGCCAGCAGTGAAGGGACAGGGGGCCTTTATAGCAATCAGCCCCAGCATTTT. Protein: CASSEGTGGLYSNQPQHF.

The chain recombines TRBV6-6 with TRBJ2-1, with D possibly matching TRBD2 (6 bases). Between the trimmed V and J ends, which lost 0 bases and 15 bases, there was a span of 15 bases. The CDR3 spans 13 residues. CDR1 and CDR2 (germline): MNHNY, SVGAGI (reference sequence). The CDR3 sequence: CASSYSSPGEAFF. The CDR3, as DNA: TGTGCCAGCAGTTACTCGAGTCCGGGAGAGGCGTTCTTC.

J is TRBJ2-2 and V is TRBV6-1; D may be TRBD1 (6 bases). Trimming shortened V by 8 bases and J by 5 bases, and 21 bases separated the two germline ends. Per germline, CDR1 MNHNS and CDR2 SASEGT. The CDR3 is 16 residues long. Written as DNA, the CDR3 is TGTGCCAGCCTACGGAAACAGGGACCCCGGACCGGGGAGCTGTTTTTT. As protein: CASLRKQGPRTGELFF.

J is TRBJ2-4 and V is TRBV7-6; TRBD2 matches at 10 bases. The tail of the sequence fits TRBJ2-7 better, so the J call may be wrong. This CDR3 is built from 16 residues. From germline, CDR1 is SGHVS and CDR2 FNYEAQ. The CDR3 spells CASSARPSGSSYEQYF. The CDR3, as DNA: TGTGCCAGCAGCGCTCGCCCTAGCGGGAGTAGCTACGAGCAGTACTTC.

V gene TRBV7-9 combines with J gene TRBJ2-5, with D perhaps TRBD1 (5 bases). Germline V gives CDR1 SEHNR, CDR2 FQNEAQ (reference sequence). The CDR3 runs 15 residues. The V gene lost 11 bases and the J gene lost 1 base, with 20 bases spanning the gap. CDR3 in DNA: TGTGCCTCGTACTTGGGGCAAGAGGTCCAAGAGACCCAGTACTTC. It yields the protein CASYLGQEVQETQYF.

This sequence joins TRBV7-9 and TRBJ1-2; D is ambiguous. The CDR3 loop spans 15 amino acids. Germline V lookup: CDR1 SEHNR, CDR2 FQNEAQ (reference sequence). Trimming shortened V by 5 bases and J by 4 bases, and 17 bases separated the two germline ends. CDR3 coding DNA: TGTGCCAGCAGCCCGACCCCGCCAACCTTCTATGGCTACACCTTC. Encoded protein: CASSPTPPTFYGYTF.

The table lists this clonotype with a few counts. The chain uses TRBV25-1 and TRBJ2-1, with D unresolved. The CDR3 runs 14 residues. From germline, CDR1 is MGHDK and CDR2 SYGVNS. Trimming stripped 6 bases from V and 0 bases from J, with 9 bases between. This chain's CDR3 is CASSPLISYNEQFF. CDR3 coding DNA: TGTGCCAGCAGCCCCTTGATCTCCTACAATGAGCAGTTCTTC.

This chain links TRBV12-3 or TRBV12-4 with TRBJ2-7; 9 bases are shared with TRBD1. Trimming removed 3 bases from V and 7 bases from J; junction bases left unmatched: 13. The CDR3 is 16 residues long. CDR3 nucleotide sequence: TGTGCCAGCAGTTTTGAATCGGGACAGGGCGGCAATGAGCAGTACTTC. Its translation: CASSFESGQGGNEQYF.

The V call is TRBV5-6, the J call TRBJ2-3; 8 bases fit TRBD1. The CDR3 contains 17 residues. From germline, CDR1 is SGHDT and CDR2 YYEEEE. J was trimmed by 0 bases and V by 6 bases; bases with no gene match: 12. The CDR3 reads CASNFLLDRVSTDTQYF. CDR3 sequence (DNA): TGTGCCAGCAACTTCCTACTGGACAGGGTTAGCACAGATACGCAGTATTTT.

This clonotype has only one observation. The junction differs from germline at one of its ends, possibly a read error. V and J are TRBV9 and TRBJ2-5; tentative D call: TRBD2 (6 bases). The CDR3 is 19 amino acids. Per the germline V gene, CDR1 is SGDLS and CDR2 is YYNGEE. The CDR3 DNA reads TGTGCCAGCAGAGTAGCTACGGCTAGCGCCCGGGCGACACAAGAGACCCAGTACTTC. The encoded protein is CASRVATASARATQETQYF.

Regarding this clonotype: A junction end diverges from the germline sequence, so it may reflect a read error. The V and J genes are TRBV2 and TRBJ1-2; 9 bases line up with TRBD1. The CDR3 has 13 residues. Germline lookup yields CDR1 SNHLY and CDR2 FYNNEI. In nucleotides, the CDR3 is TGTACCAGCAAACACAGGGGGCAGGATGGCTACACCTTC. Residues: CTSKHRGQDGYTF.

In its sample, this clonotype was seen a few times. The rearrangement links TRBV7-2 to TRBJ1-1; a weak D match, TRBD1 (5 bases). This CDR3 spans 14 amino acids. The V end was cut by 1 base, the J end by 6 bases, with 12 bases between. Germline values: CDR1 SGHTA, CDR2 FQGNSA. The CDR3 reads CASSLEGFGAEAFF. The CDR3 DNA sequence: TGTGCCAGCAGCTTAGAGGGGTTCGGCGCTGAAGCTTTCTTT.

The gene calls are TRBV11-2 and TRBJ2-5; D gene ambiguous. Germline lookup yields CDR1 SGHAT and CDR2 FQNNGV. The CDR3 runs 16 residues. V dropped 5 bases and J dropped 1 base, with 17 bases sitting between them. CDR3 protein: CASSDRVSPTQETQYF. In DNA, the CDR3 is TGTGCCAGCAGCGATCGGGTGTCACCCACCCAAGAGACCCAGTACTTC.

As concerns this clonotype: An end of the junction differs from the germline gene, which may be a read error. V is TRBV9 and J is TRBJ2-3, with no clear D. Germline assignment: CDR1 SGDLS and CDR2 YYNGEE. The CDR3 spans 15 residues. CDR3 residues: CAGSVAPQVTDTQYF. The DNA of the CDR3 is TGTGCCGGCAGCGTAGCCCCTCAGGTCACAGATACGCAGTATTTT.